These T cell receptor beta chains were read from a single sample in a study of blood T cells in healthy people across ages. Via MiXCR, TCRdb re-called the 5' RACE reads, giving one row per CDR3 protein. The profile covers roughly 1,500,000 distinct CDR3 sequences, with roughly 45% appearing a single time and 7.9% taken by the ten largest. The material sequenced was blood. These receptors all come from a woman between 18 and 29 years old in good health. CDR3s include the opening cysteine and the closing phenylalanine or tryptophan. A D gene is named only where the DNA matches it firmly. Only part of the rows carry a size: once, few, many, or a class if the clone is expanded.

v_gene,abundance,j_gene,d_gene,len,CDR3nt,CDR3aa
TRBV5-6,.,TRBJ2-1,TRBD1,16,TGTGCCAGCAGCTTTACCAGGACAGGTTCCTACAATGAGCAGTTCTTC,CASSFTRTGSYNEQFF
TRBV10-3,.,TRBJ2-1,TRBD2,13,TGTGCCATTCATAGCGGGCTAAGGGATGAGCAGTTCTTC,CAIHSGLRDEQFF
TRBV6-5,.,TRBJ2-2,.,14,TGTGCCAGCAGTTACAGGACGAACACCGGGGAGCTGTTTTTT,CASSYRTNTGELFF
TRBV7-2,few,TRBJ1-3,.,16,TGTGCCAGCAGCTCCCCGGGGCAACTCTCTGGAAACACCATATATTTT,CASSSPGQLSGNTIYF
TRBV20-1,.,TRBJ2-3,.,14,TGCAGTGCTAGAGATCCACTGGGGGGAGATACGCAGTATTTT,CSARDPLGGDTQYF
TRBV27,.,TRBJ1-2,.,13,TGTGCCAGCAGCGTGGGGGGTCTCGATGGCTACACCTTC,CASSVGGLDGYTF
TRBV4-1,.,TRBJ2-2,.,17,TGCGCCAGCAGCTACCATCCGGGGGCACCCATCCCCGGGGAGCTGTTTTTT,CASSYHPGAPIPGELFF
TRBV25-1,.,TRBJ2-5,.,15,TGTGCCAGCAGTGATAGCCGGGCCATCCAAGAGACCCAGTACTTC,CASSDSRAIQETQYF
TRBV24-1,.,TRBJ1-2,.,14,TGTGCCACCAGTGACAGCCGGACCGACTATGGCTACACCTTC,CATSDSRTDYGYTF
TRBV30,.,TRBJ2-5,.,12,TGTGCCTTCAAGCGGGACCAAGAGACCCAGTACTTC,CAFKRDQETQYF
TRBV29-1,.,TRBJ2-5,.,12,TGCAGCGTTGAAGAGGGGGACGGTCGGCAGTACTTC,CSVEEGDGRQYF
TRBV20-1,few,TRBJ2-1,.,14,TGCAGTGCTAGAGGCTCCATGTCCTACAATGAGCAGTTCTTC,CSARGSMSYNEQFF
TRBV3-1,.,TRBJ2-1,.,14,TGTGCCAGCAGCCAAGGCAGACTCGACAATGAGCAGTTCTTC,CASSQGRLDNEQFF
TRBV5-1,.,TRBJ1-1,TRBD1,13,TGCGCCAGCAGCGACACAGGGGGCACTGAAGCTTTCTTT,CASSDTGGTEAFF
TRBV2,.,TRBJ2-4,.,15,TGTGCCAGCAGTCTAACCGGGACCACAACAAACATTCAGTACTTC,CASSLTGTTTNIQYF
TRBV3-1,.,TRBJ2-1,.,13,TGTGCCAGCAGCCACGGTAGTCGCAATGAGCAGTTCTTC,CASSHGSRNEQFF
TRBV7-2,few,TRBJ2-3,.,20,TGTGCCAGCAGCTTAGTGGGCGGTGCGACGAACCGAAAAAGCACAGATACGCAGTATTTT,CASSLVGGATNRKSTDTQYF
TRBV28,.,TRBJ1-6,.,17,TGTGCCAGCAGTTTAAGGCAGGGGATATCCTATAATTCACCCCTCCACTTT,CASSLRQGISYNSPLHF
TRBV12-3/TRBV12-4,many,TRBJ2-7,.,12,TGTGCCAGCAGTTATTCGTATAACGAGCAGTACTTC,CASSYSYNEQYF
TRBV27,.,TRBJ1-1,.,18,TGTGCCAGCAGTTTTGACTTCCCGGGCCTCGGGCGGAGGACTGAAGCTTTCTTT,CASSFDFPGLGRRTEAFF
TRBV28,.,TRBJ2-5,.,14,TGTGCCAGCAGTTTTTGGGGGGACCAAGAGACCCAGTACTTC,CASSFWGDQETQYF
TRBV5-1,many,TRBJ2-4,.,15,TGCGCCAGCAGCGCGGGGACAGACTCACGAAACATTCAGTACTTC,CASSAGTDSRNIQYF
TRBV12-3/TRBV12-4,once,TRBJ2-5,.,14,TGTGCCAGCAGGAGCGGGACAACAGCGGAGACCCAGTACTTC,CASRSGTTAETQYF
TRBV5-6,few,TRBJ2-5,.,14,TGTGCCAGCAGCTTGGCGGGCAGGGTTGAGACCCAGTACTTC,CASSLAGRVETQYF
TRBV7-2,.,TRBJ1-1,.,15,TGTGCCAGCAGCTTTATTGGTTCGCAGAACACTGAAGCTTTCTTT,CASSFIGSQNTEAFF
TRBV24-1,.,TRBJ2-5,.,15,TGTGCCACCAGTGATTTCGGAGCAAACCAAGAGACCCAGTACTTC,CATSDFGANQETQYF
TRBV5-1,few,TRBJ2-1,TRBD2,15,TGCGCCAGCAGCTTGCTGGCGGGGGGAAGCGATGAGCAGTTCTTC,CASSLLAGGSDEQFF
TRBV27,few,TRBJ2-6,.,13,TGTGCCAGCAGTTTAGCCCCTTATAGCGTCCTGACTTTC,CASSLAPYSVLTF
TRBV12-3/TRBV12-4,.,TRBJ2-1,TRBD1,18,TGTGCCAGCACCCGGGACAGCCGAAGCCCGACCTCCTACAATGAGCAGTTCTTC,CASTRDSRSPTSYNEQFF
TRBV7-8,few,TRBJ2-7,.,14,TGTGCCAGCAGCGTAACGACAGGATCCTACGAGCAGTACTTC,CASSVTTGSYEQYF
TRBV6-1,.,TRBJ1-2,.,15,TGTGCCAGCAGGTGGGGGGGGGTCTTAAGCTATGGCTACACCTTC,CASRWGGVLSYGYTF